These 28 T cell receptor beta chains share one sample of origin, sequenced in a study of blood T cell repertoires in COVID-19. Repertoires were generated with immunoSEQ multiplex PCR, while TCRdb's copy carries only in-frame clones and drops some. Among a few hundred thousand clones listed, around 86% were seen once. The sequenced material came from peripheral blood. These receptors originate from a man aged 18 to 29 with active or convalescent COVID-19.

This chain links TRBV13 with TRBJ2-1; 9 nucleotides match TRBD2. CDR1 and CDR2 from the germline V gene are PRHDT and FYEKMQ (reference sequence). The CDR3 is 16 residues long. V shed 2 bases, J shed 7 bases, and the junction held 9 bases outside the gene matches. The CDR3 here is CASSLLGSGSGNEQFF. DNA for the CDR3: TGTGCCAGCAGCTTATTGGGTAGCGGGAGTGGAAATGAGCAGTTCTTC.

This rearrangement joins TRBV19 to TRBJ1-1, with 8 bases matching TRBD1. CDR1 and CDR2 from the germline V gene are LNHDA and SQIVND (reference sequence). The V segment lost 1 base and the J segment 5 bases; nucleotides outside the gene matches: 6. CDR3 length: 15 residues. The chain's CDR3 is CASSIGSGGFTEAFF. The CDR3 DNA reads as TGTGCCAGTAGTATAGGGTCAGGGGGCTTTACTGAAGCTTTCTTT.

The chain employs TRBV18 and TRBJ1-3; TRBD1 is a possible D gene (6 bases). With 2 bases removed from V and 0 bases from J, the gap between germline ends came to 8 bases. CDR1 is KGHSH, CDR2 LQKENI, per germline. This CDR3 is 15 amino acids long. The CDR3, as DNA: TGTGCCAGCTCACCAGGACAGAGCTCTGGAAACACCATATATTTT. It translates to CASSPGQSSGNTIYF.

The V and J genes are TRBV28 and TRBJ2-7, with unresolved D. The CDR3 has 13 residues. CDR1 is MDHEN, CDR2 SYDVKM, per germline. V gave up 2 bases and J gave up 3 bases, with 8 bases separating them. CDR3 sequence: CASSLGHHYEQYF. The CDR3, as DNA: TGTGCCAGCAGTTTAGGCCACCACTACGAGCAGTACTTC.

The CDR3 DNA sequence: TGTGCCAGCAGCGACGAATGCCGGGACAGGGTAACAGATACGCAGTATTTT. Protein: CASSDECRDRVTDTQYF. The rearrangement links TRBV21-1 to TRBJ2-3; the table assigns TRBD1, which was not confirmed against the DNA. TRBV21-1 is marked as a pseudogene. The length of the CDR3 is 17 residues.

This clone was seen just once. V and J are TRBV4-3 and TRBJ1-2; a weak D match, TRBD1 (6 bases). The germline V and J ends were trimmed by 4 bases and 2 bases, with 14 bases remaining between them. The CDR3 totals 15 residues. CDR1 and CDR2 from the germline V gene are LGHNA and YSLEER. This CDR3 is CASSPSVTGNYGYTF. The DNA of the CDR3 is TGCGCCAGCAGCCCCAGCGTCACAGGGAACTATGGCTACACCTTC.

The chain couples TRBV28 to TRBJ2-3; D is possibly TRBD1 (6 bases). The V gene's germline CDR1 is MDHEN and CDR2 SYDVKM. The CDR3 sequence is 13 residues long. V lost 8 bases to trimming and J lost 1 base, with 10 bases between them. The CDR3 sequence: CASRRQGTDTQYF. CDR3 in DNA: TGTGCCAGCCGAAGACAGGGCACAGATACGCAGTATTTT.

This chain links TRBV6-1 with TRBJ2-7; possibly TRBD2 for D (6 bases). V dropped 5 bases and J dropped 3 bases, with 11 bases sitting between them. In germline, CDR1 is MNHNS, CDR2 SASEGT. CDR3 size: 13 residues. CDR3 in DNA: TGTGCCAGCAGTTGGGGGGACCGCTACGAGCAGTACTTC. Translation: CASSWGDRYEQYF.

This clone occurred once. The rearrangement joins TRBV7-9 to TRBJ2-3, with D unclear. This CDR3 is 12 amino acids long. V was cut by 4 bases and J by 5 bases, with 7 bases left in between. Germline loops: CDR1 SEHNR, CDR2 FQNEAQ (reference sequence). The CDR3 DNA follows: TGTGCCAGCAGCTCATCGGTAGATACGCAGTATTTT. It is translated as CASSSSVDTQYF.

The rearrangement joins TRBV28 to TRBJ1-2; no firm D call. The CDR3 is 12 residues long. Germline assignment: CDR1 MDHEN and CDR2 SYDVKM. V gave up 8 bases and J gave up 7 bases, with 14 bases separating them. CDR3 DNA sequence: TGTGCCAGCGAAAGAGGGATGGCTGGCTACACCTTC. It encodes CASERGMAGYTF.

CDR3 in DNA: TGTGCCAGCTCACCACAGTACACTAAGAACACTGAAGCTTTCTTT. Translated, it gives CASSPQYTKNTEAFF. The chain uses TRBV18 and TRBJ1-1, with D hard to call. The CDR3 totals 15 residues. From germline, CDR1 is KGHSH and CDR2 LQKENI. Trimming stripped 1 base from V and 1 base from J, with 10 bases between.

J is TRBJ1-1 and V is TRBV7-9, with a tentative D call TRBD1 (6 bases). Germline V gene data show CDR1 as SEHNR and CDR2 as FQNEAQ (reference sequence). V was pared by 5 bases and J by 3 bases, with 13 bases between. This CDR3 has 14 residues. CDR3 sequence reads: CASSNLQGDTEAFF. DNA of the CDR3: TGTGCCAGCAGCAATCTACAGGGCGACACTGAAGCTTTCTTT.

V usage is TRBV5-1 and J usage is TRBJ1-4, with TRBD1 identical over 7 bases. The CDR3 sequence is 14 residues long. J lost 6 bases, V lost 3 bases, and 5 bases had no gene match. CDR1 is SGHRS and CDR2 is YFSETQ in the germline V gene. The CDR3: CASSYSQGDEKLFF. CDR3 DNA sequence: TGCGCCAGCAGCTACAGCCAGGGGGATGAAAAACTGTTTTTT.

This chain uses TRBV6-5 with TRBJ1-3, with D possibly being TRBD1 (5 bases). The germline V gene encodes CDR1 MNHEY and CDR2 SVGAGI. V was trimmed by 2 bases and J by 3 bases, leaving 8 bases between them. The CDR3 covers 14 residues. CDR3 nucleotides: TGTGCCAGCAGTTACAGGGGTTTTGGAAACACCATATATTTT. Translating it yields CASSYRGFGNTIYF.

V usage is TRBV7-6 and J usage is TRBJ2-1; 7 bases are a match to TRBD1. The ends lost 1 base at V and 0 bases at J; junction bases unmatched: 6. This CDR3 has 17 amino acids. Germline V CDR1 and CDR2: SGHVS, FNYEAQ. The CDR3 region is CASSLVGQSSSYNEQFF. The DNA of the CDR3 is TGTGCCAGCAGCTTAGTGGGACAGTCGAGCTCCTACAATGAGCAGTTCTTC.

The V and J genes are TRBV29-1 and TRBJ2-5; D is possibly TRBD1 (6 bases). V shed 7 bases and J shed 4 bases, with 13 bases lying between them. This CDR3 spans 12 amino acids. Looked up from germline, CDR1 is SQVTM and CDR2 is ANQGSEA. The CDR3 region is CSGGQIGETQYF. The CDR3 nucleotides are TGCAGCGGGGGACAAATTGGAGAGACCCAGTACTTC. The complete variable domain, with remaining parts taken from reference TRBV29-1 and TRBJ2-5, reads SAVISQKPSRDICQRGTSLTIQCQVDSQVTMMFWYRQQPGQSLTLIATANQGSEATYESGFVIDKFPISRPNLTFSTLTVSNMSPEDSSIYLCSGGQIGETQYFGPGTRLLVL.

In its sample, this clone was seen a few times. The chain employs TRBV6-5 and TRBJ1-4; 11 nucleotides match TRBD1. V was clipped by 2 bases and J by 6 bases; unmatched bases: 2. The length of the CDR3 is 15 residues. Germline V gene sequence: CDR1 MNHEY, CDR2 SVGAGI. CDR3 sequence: CASSYLGQGDEKLFF. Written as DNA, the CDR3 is TGTGCCAGCAGTTACCTGGGACAGGGGGATGAAAAACTGTTTTTT.

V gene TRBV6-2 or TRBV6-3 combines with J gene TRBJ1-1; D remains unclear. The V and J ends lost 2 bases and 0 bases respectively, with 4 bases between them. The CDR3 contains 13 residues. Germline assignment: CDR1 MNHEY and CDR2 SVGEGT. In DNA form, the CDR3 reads TGTGCCAGCAGTTACCAGGTGAACACTGAAGCTTTCTTT. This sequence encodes CASSYQVNTEAFF.

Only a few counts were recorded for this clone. CDR3 loop: CASSHGGNTHQPQHF. CDR3 nucleotide sequence: TGTGCCAGCAGTCACGGCGGAAACACACATCAGCCCCAGCATTTT. V and J are TRBV5-6 and TRBJ1-5; D gene ambiguous. This CDR3 region has 15 residues. V was pared by 5 bases and J by 5 bases, with 17 bases between. CDR1 is SGHDT, CDR2 YYEEEE, per germline.

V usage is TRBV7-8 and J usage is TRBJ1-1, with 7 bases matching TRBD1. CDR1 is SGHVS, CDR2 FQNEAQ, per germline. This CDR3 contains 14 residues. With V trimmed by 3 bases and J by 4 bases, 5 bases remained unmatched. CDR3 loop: CASSLVQGSTEAFF. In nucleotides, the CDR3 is TGTGCCAGCAGCTTGGTACAGGGGAGCACTGAAGCTTTCTTT.

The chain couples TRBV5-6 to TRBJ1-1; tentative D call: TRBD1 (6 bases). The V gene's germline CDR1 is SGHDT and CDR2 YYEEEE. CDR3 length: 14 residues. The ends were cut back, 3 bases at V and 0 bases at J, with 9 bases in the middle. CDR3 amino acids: CASSWDTLNTEAFF. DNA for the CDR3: TGTGCCAGCAGCTGGGACACTTTGAACACTGAAGCTTTCTTT.

As DNA, the CDR3 is TGTGCCAGCAGCTGGGACAGGGGAGGCCACTATGGCTACACCTTC. Residues: CASSWDRGGHYGYTF. The V and J genes are TRBV7-2 and TRBJ1-2; 10 bases line up with TRBD1. The CDR3 is made up of 15 amino acids. V lost 4 bases to trimming and J lost 3 bases; unmatched junction nucleotides: 5. Per the germline V gene, CDR1 is SGHTA and CDR2 is FQGNSA.

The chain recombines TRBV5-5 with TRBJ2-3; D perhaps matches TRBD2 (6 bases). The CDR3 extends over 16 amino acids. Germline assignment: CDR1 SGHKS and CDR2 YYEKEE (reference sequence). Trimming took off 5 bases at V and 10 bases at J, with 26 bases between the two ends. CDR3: CASSRKPGLSEVAQYF. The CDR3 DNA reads TGTGCCAGCAGTCGAAAACCGGGACTGTCAGAAGTAGCGCAGTATTTT.

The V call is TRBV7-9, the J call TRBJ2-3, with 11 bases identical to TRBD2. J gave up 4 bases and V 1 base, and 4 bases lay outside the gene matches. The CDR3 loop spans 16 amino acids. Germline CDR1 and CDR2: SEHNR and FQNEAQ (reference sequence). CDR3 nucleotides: TGTGCCAGCAGCTTAGGTAGCGGGGGGGCCGCAGATACGCAGTATTTT. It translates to CASSLGSGGAADTQYF.

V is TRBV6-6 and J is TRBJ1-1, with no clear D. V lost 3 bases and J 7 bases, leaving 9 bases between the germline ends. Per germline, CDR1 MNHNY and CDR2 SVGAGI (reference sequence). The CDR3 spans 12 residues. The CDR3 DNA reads TGTGCCAGCAGTTATAATCCAGATGAAGCTTTCTTT. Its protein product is CASSYNPDEAFF.

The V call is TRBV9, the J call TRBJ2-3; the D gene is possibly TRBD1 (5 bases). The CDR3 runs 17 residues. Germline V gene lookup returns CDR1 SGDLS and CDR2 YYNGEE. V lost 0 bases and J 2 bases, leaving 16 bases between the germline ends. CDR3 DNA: TGTGCCAGCAGCGTAGGTGAAAGGGGCGTCCCCACAGATACGCAGTATTTT. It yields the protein CASSVGERGVPTDTQYF.

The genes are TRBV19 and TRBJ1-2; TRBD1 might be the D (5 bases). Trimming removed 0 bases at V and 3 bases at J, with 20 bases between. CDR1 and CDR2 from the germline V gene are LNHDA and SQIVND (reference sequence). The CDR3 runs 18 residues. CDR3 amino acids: CASSIEDGRVRRDYGYTF. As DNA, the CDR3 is TGTGCCAGTAGTATAGAAGATGGCAGGGTGCGAAGGGACTATGGCTACACCTTC.

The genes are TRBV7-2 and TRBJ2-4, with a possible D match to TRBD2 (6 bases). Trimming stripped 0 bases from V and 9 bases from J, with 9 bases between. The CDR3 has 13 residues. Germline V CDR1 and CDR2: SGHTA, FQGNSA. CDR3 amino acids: CASSLARESIQYF. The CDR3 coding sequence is TGTGCCAGCAGCTTAGCCCGGGAGAGCATTCAGTACTTC.